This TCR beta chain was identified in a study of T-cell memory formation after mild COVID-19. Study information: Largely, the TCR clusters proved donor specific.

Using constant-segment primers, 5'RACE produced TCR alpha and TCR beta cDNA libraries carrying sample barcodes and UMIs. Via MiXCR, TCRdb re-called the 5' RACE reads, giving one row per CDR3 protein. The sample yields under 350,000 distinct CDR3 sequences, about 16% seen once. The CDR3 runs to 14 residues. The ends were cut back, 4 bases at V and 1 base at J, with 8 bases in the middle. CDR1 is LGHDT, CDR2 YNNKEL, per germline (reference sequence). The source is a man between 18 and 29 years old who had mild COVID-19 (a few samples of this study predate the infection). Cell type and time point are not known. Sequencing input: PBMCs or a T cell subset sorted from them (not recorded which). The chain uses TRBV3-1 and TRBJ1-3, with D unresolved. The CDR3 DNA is TGTGCCAGCAGCCCCTACGGGTCTGGAAACACCATATATTTT. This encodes CASSPYGSGNTIYF.